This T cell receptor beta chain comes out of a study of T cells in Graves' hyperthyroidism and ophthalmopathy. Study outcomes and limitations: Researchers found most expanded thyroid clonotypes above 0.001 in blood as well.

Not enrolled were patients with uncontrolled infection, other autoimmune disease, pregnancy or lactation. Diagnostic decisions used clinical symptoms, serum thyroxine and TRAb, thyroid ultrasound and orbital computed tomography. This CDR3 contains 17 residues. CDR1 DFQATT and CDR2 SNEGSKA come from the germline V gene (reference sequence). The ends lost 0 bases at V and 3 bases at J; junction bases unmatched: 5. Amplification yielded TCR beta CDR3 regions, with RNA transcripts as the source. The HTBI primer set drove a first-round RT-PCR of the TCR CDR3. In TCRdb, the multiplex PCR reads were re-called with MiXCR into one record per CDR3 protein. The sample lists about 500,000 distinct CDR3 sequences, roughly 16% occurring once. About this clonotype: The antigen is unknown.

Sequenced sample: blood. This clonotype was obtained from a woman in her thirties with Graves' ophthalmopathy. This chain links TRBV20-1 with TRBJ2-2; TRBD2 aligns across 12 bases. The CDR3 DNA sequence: TGCAGTGCTAGAGATGCGAGACTAGCGGGAGACACCGGGGAGCTGTTTTTT. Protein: CSARDARLAGDTGELFF.